This is a list of T cell receptor beta chains from one sample in a study of technical replicates of blood from a handful of donors. Here immunoSEQ multiplex PCR was the method, and the copy in TCRdb shows in-frame clones only, minus some. Here the sample spans roughly 12,000 clones, approximately 94% being singletons. The sample consisted of PBMCs. The receptors stem from a human donor in good health. Each CDR3 is given with its conserved first and last residue. A D gene is named only where the DNA matches it firmly. The size entry is marked missing in some rows and otherwise reads once, few, many or a size class.

d_call: TRBD2; clone_size: -; j_call: TRBJ2-7; v_call: TRBV7-9; cdr3_nt: TGTGCCAGCAGCTCGGTAGCGGGATTAACCTACGAGCAGTACTTC; cdr3_aa: CASSSVAGLTYEQYF
d_call: TRBD1; clone_size: -; j_call: TRBJ1-4; v_call: TRBV10-3; cdr3_nt: TGTGCCAACAGAAGGGGGCCGGAAGAGGAACTGTTTTTT; cdr3_aa: CANRRGPEEELFF
d_call: TRBD2; clone_size: -; j_call: TRBJ2-1; v_call: TRBV7-8; cdr3_nt: TGTGCCAGCAGCTTTCTCCCCAGCGGGAGGGTGGCAAATGAGCAGTTCTTC; cdr3_aa: CASSFLPSGRVANEQFF
d_call: TRBD2; clone_size: -; j_call: TRBJ2-2; v_call: TRBV10-2; cdr3_nt: TGCGCCAGCAGGTGGGGACTAGAGAGCACCGGGGAGCTGTTTTTT; cdr3_aa: CASRWGLESTGELFF
d_call: -; clone_size: hyperexpanded; j_call: TRBJ2-1; v_call: TRBV2; cdr3_nt: TGTGCCAGCACTCGGTCCTACAATGAGCAGTTCTTC; cdr3_aa: CASTRSYNEQFF
d_call: -; clone_size: -; j_call: TRBJ1-1; v_call: TRBV28; cdr3_nt: TGTGCCAGCAGTCTAGGCAGGGTGCACGCTTTCTTT; cdr3_aa: CASSLGRVHAFF
d_call: TRBD1; clone_size: few; j_call: TRBJ2-7; v_call: TRBV7-9; cdr3_nt: TGTGCCAGCAGTTTGGGACAGGGATTTGCCGAGCAGTACTTC; cdr3_aa: CASSLGQGFAEQYF
d_call: -; clone_size: -; j_call: TRBJ1-2; v_call: TRBV7-6; cdr3_nt: TGTGCCAGCAGCTTAGCGGCAGACTCTAACTATGGCTACACCTTC; cdr3_aa: CASSLAADSNYGYTF
d_call: -; clone_size: -; j_call: TRBJ2-3; v_call: TRBV21-1; cdr3_nt: TGTGCCAGCAGCAAGGAGACTAGCGGCTGCACAGATACGCAGTATTTT; cdr3_aa: CASSKETSGCTDTQYF
d_call: -; clone_size: -; j_call: TRBJ2-7; v_call: TRBV7-9; cdr3_nt: TGTGCCAGCAGCTTAGTTCCGACAGATACCTACGAGCAGTACTTC; cdr3_aa: CASSLVPTDTYEQYF
d_call: -; clone_size: -; j_call: TRBJ2-3; v_call: TRBV25-1; cdr3_nt: TGTGCCAGCAGTTCCACAGGGACAGATACGCAGTATTTT; cdr3_aa: CASSSTGTDTQYF
d_call: TRBD1; clone_size: few; j_call: TRBJ1-4; v_call: TRBV10-1; cdr3_nt: TGCGCCAGCAGTGCAGGACAGGCAACTAATGAAAAACTGTTTTTT; cdr3_aa: CASSAGQATNEKLFF
d_call: -; clone_size: -; j_call: TRBJ2-1; v_call: TRBV9; cdr3_nt: TGTGCCAGCAGTTCTGGAGGAGTCGGGAGTCTCAAATTCTTC; cdr3_aa: CASSSGGVGSLKFF
d_call: -; clone_size: -; j_call: TRBJ1-3; v_call: TRBV5-1; cdr3_nt: TGCGCCAGCAGCACCGGGACACGCTCTGGAAACACCATATATTTT; cdr3_aa: CASSTGTRSGNTIYF
d_call: -; clone_size: -; j_call: TRBJ2-1; v_call: TRBV29-1; cdr3_nt: TGCAGCGTTGGAGGGAGGTTCAGTGAGCAGTTCTTC; cdr3_aa: CSVGGRFSEQFF
d_call: -; clone_size: -; j_call: TRBJ2-1; v_call: TRBV27; cdr3_nt: TGTGCCAGCAGTTTATTTCGGGGGATCTCCTACAATGAGCAGTTCTTC; cdr3_aa: CASSLFRGISYNEQFF
d_call: -; clone_size: -; j_call: TRBJ2-7; v_call: TRBV5-6; cdr3_nt: TGTGCCAGCAGCTTCTGGCGGGAAACCTACTACTCCTACGAGCAGTACTTC; cdr3_aa: CASSFWRETYYSYEQYF
d_call: TRBD1; clone_size: once; j_call: TRBJ1-1; v_call: TRBV30; cdr3_nt: TGTGCCTGGAGTCCGGGACAGGTGAACACTGAAGCTTTCTTT; cdr3_aa: CAWSPGQVNTEAFF
d_call: TRBD2; clone_size: -; j_call: TRBJ2-3; v_call: TRBV5-1; cdr3_nt: TGCGCCAGCAAGGGGCGGGAGATCACAGATACGCAGTATTTT; cdr3_aa: CASKGREITDTQYF
d_call: TRBD2; clone_size: -; j_call: TRBJ2-3; v_call: TRBV7-9; cdr3_nt: TGTGCCAGCAGCTCGGGACTAGCGGGTAGCACAGATACGCAGTATTTT; cdr3_aa: CASSSGLAGSTDTQYF
d_call: TRBD2; clone_size: -; j_call: TRBJ2-3; v_call: TRBV5-1; cdr3_nt: TGCGCCAGCAGCTTGGTAGAACTAGCGGCCACAGATACGCAGTATTTT; cdr3_aa: CASSLVELAATDTQYF
d_call: TRBD1; clone_size: -; j_call: TRBJ2-5; v_call: TRBV6-1; cdr3_nt: TGTGCCAGCAGCTTACAGGGACAGAAGCAAGAGACCCAGTACTTC; cdr3_aa: CASSLQGQKQETQYF
d_call: -; clone_size: -; j_call: TRBJ1-2; v_call: TRBV4-1; cdr3_nt: TGCGCCAGCAGCCAAGCCGTCAGGAGACAGGTGGACAACTATGGCTACACCTTC; cdr3_aa: CASSQAVRRQVDNYGYTF
d_call: -; clone_size: -; j_call: TRBJ2-4; v_call: TRBV19; cdr3_nt: TGTGCCAGTAGTACGGGGAGTTTGGACATTCAGTACTTC; cdr3_aa: CASSTGSLDIQYF
d_call: -; clone_size: few; j_call: TRBJ2-7; v_call: TRBV11-2; cdr3_nt: TGTGCCAGCAGCTTCACAGGACGGGTGGAGCAGTACTTC; cdr3_aa: CASSFTGRVEQYF
d_call: -; clone_size: -; j_call: TRBJ2-4; v_call: TRBV5-1; cdr3_nt: TGCGCCAGCAGCTTGGACGGGTGGGCGAGAGGGTCTCAGTACTTC; cdr3_aa: CASSLDGWARGSQYF
d_call: TRBD2; clone_size: once; j_call: TRBJ2-2; v_call: TRBV10-1; cdr3_nt: TGCGCCACGCCCGCTAGCGGGAGGGCCAACACCGGGGAGCTGTTTTTT; cdr3_aa: CATPASGRANTGELFF
d_call: -; clone_size: -; j_call: TRBJ2-7; v_call: TRBV6-1; cdr3_nt: TGTGCCAGCAGTGAAGACCACGGAGGGTGGGACGAGCAGTACTTC; cdr3_aa: CASSEDHGGWDEQYF
d_call: TRBD1; clone_size: -; j_call: TRBJ2-5; v_call: TRBV27; cdr3_nt: TGTGCCAGCAGTGTCAGACAGGGAGCGCAAGAGACCCAGTACTTC; cdr3_aa: CASSVRQGAQETQYF
d_call: TRBD2; clone_size: once; j_call: TRBJ2-1; v_call: TRBV7-6; cdr3_nt: TGTGCCAGCAGCTCGGGACTAGCGGGGGGTGAGCAGTTCTTC; cdr3_aa: CASSSGLAGGEQFF
d_call: -; clone_size: few; j_call: TRBJ1-1; v_call: TRBV5-1; cdr3_nt: TGCGCCAGCAGGGGAGTTGGGGAGGATGAAGCTTTCTTT; cdr3_aa: CASRGVGEDEAFF
d_call: -; clone_size: few; j_call: TRBJ2-7; v_call: TRBV27; cdr3_nt: TGTGCCATTCGGAGGGTTGGCTCCTACGAGCAGTACTTC; cdr3_aa: CAIRRVGSYEQYF
d_call: -; clone_size: -; j_call: TRBJ2-7; v_call: TRBV7-9; cdr3_nt: TGTGCCAGCAGCTTGAGCGGTTCCTCCTACGAGCAGTACTTC; cdr3_aa: CASSLSGSSYEQYF
d_call: TRBD1; clone_size: -; j_call: TRBJ1-5; v_call: TRBV7-9; cdr3_nt: TGTGCCAGCAGCTCGGGACAGGGGGTCCTCGAGCCCCAGCATTTT; cdr3_aa: CASSSGQGVLEPQHF
d_call: -; clone_size: -; j_call: TRBJ1-4; v_call: TRBV5-6; cdr3_nt: TGTGCCAGCAGCCGTACAAGCGCAACTAATGAAAAACTGTTTTTT; cdr3_aa: CASSRTSATNEKLFF
d_call: TRBD1; clone_size: -; j_call: TRBJ1-1; v_call: TRBV23-1; cdr3_nt: TGCGCCAGCAGTCAATCGGGACAGCCGAGGAACGAGGGCACTGAAGCTTTCTTT; cdr3_aa: CASSQSGQPRNEGTEAFF
d_call: -; clone_size: -; j_call: TRBJ1-2; v_call: TRBV7-9; cdr3_nt: TGTGCCAGCAGCCCTCAGAATGATAACTATGGCTACACCTTC; cdr3_aa: CASSPQNDNYGYTF
d_call: -; clone_size: -; j_call: TRBJ2-1; v_call: TRBV7-9; cdr3_nt: TGTGCCAGCAGCAACCCTAGGGGCAGGGCCAACTCCTACAATGAGCAGTTCTTC; cdr3_aa: CASSNPRGRANSYNEQFF
d_call: -; clone_size: -; j_call: TRBJ1-2; v_call: TRBV20-1; cdr3_nt: TGCAGTGCTAGGGGGGGACGTTCGGCAACCTTC; cdr3_aa: CSARGGRSATF
d_call: -; clone_size: -; j_call: TRBJ2-1; v_call: TRBV20-1; cdr3_nt: TGCAGTGCTAGCCTGACTAGTGTCCTGTTCTTC; cdr3_aa: CSASLTSVLFF
d_call: TRBD2; clone_size: -; j_call: TRBJ2-1; v_call: TRBV28; cdr3_nt: TGTGCCAGCGTCCAGGGTCTAGCGGGAGGGCCCACTGAGCAGTTCTTC; cdr3_aa: CASVQGLAGGPTEQFF
d_call: -; clone_size: -; j_call: TRBJ2-3; v_call: TRBV10-3; cdr3_nt: TGTGCCACCAGAAGCGGAGCAGCTAGCACAGATACGCAGTATTTT; cdr3_aa: CATRSGAASTDTQYF
d_call: TRBD1; clone_size: -; j_call: TRBJ1-1; v_call: TRBV19; cdr3_nt: TGTGCCTGCTCCGGGACAGGGTTGAACACTGAAGCTTTCTTT; cdr3_aa: CACSGTGLNTEAFF
d_call: -; clone_size: -; j_call: TRBJ2-1; v_call: TRBV5-6; cdr3_nt: TGTGCCAGCAGCCTGGCCGGGGGCAATGAGCAGTTCTTC; cdr3_aa: CASSLAGGNEQFF
d_call: TRBD1; clone_size: -; j_call: TRBJ1-1; v_call: TRBV5-4; cdr3_nt: TGTGCCAGCAGCCGAACAGGGGCGGACACTGAAGCTTTCTTT; cdr3_aa: CASSRTGADTEAFF
d_call: -; clone_size: -; j_call: TRBJ2-3; v_call: TRBV7-8; cdr3_nt: TGTGCCAGCAGCTTAGCGCGAGGGGGGGCAGATACGCAGTATTTT; cdr3_aa: CASSLARGGADTQYF
d_call: -; clone_size: -; j_call: TRBJ1-2; v_call: TRBV19; cdr3_nt: TGTGCCAGTAGTATAAGACGGAGCTATGGCTACACCTTC; cdr3_aa: CASSIRRSYGYTF
d_call: -; clone_size: -; j_call: TRBJ1-1; v_call: TRBV7-8; cdr3_nt: TGTGCCAGCAGCTTAGTAGGGGACACTGAAGCTTTCTTT; cdr3_aa: CASSLVGDTEAFF
d_call: TRBD1; clone_size: few; j_call: TRBJ2-2; v_call: TRBV10-2; cdr3_nt: TGCGCCAGCAGTGAGGACAGGGTGGTACCCGGGGAGCTGTTTTTT; cdr3_aa: CASSEDRVVPGELFF
d_call: TRBD1; clone_size: -; j_call: TRBJ2-1; v_call: TRBV6-4; cdr3_nt: TGTGCCAGCAGTGACTCGGACAGGGGGCAGCAGTTCTTC; cdr3_aa: CASSDSDRGQQFF
d_call: TRBD1; clone_size: -; j_call: TRBJ1-2; v_call: TRBV19; cdr3_nt: TGTGCCAGTAGCCCCGGACAGGGCGGCGGCTATGGCTACACCTTC; cdr3_aa: CASSPGQGGGYGYTF
d_call: TRBD1; clone_size: -; j_call: TRBJ2-7; v_call: TRBV4-1; cdr3_nt: TGCGCCAGCAGCCAAGATCTGACAGGGAGAGCCTACGAGCAGTACTTC; cdr3_aa: CASSQDLTGRAYEQYF
d_call: -; clone_size: -; j_call: TRBJ1-2; v_call: TRBV7-9; cdr3_nt: TGTGCCAGCAGCTTAATTGGGGCAGAGACTTATGGCTACACCTTC; cdr3_aa: CASSLIGAETYGYTF
d_call: -; clone_size: -; j_call: TRBJ2-1; v_call: TRBV11-2; cdr3_nt: TGTGCCAGCAGCTTAGATGGCGGGATCAACAATGAGCAGTTCTTC; cdr3_aa: CASSLDGGINNEQFF
d_call: TRBD2; clone_size: -; j_call: TRBJ2-7; v_call: TRBV19; cdr3_nt: TGTGCCAGTAGTATAGGGGGAGGGAACGAGCAGTACTTC; cdr3_aa: CASSIGGGNEQYF